This TCR beta chain was retrieved from a study of cytomegalovirus exposure and HLA in healthy donors. Across the study: Roughly 80 million unique TCRs from HLA-typed donors made up an early data release. Of over 350 genotyped donors, roughly 80% grouped in the Caucasian-associated ancestry cluster. Study-level points and caveats: Donors belonging to an Asian-associated ancestry cluster reportedly showed fewer N-insertions in productive TCRs than the roughly 670-donor mean, according to what a later analysis found. Later analysis identified a missense DCLRE1C variant that was linked to TCR beta V- and J-gene trimming.

Use of 60 Vbeta and 13 Jbeta primers characterized the PCR. TCRdb keeps only in-frame clones here, not all; method: immunoSEQ multiplex PCR. The sample records 150,000 to 200,000 clones, around 77% being singletons. Comment on this clone: The antigen is not known.

In germline, CDR1 is SGDLS, CDR2 YYNGEE. The CDR3 covers 16 residues. After removal of 6 bases from V and 2 bases from J, the junction contained 13 bases not matched to a gene. The sample taken for sequencing was PBMCs. The sequence came from a woman aged 25 to 39 in good health and CMV-seropositive. This chain links TRBV9 with TRBJ2-7; TRBD1 matches at 8 bases. CDR3 in amino acids: CASTSSPTGETYEQYF. CDR3 sequence (DNA): TGTGCCAGCACCTCGAGCCCGACAGGGGAGACCTACGAGCAGTACTTC.